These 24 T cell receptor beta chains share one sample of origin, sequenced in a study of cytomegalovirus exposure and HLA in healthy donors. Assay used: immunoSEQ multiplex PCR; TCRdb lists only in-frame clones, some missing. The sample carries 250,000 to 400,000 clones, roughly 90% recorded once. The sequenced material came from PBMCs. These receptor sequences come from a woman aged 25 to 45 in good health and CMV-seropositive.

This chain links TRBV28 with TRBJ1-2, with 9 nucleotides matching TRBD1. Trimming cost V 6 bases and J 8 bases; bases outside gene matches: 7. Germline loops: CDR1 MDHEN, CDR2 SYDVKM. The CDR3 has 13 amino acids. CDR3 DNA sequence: TGTGCCAGCAGGTGGCGGACAGGGGTGGGCTACACCTTC. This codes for CASRWRTGVGYTF.

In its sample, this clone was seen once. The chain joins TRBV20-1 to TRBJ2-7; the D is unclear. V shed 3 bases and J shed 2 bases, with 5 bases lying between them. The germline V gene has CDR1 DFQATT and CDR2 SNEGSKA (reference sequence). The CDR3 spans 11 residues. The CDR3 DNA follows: TGCAGTGCTAGGATTACCTACGAGCAGTACTTC. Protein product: CSARITYEQYF.

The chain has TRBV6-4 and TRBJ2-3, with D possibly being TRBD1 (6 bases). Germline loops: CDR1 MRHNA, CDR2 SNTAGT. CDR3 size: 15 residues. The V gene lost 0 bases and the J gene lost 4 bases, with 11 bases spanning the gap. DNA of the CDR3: TGTGCCAGCAGTGACTCGATAGGGGGTGCAGATACGCAGTATTTT. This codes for CASSDSIGGADTQYF.

The CDR3 coding sequence is TGTGCCAGCAGCCAAGCTCTGAGCTCGCTATGCTACACCTTC. Translated: CASSQALSSLCYTF. The rearrangement uses TRBV11-3 and TRBJ1-2; no definite D call. The CDR3 consists of 14 residues. Trimming stripped 5 bases from V and 9 bases from J, with 19 bases between. Germline V gene data show CDR1 as SGHNT and CDR2 as YENEEA.

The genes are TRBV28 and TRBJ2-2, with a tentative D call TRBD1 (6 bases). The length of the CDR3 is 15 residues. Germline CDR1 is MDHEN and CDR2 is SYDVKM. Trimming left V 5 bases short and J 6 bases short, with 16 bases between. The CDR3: CASSPQGKGAGELFF. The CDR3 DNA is TGTGCCAGCAGTCCTCAGGGGAAGGGCGCCGGGGAGCTGTTTTTT.

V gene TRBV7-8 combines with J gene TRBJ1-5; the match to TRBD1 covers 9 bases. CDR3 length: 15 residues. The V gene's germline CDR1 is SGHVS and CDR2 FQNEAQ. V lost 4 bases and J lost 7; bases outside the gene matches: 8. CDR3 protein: CASSSMGQGGQPQHF. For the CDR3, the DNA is TGTGCCAGCAGCTCAATGGGACAGGGCGGGCAGCCCCAGCATTTT.

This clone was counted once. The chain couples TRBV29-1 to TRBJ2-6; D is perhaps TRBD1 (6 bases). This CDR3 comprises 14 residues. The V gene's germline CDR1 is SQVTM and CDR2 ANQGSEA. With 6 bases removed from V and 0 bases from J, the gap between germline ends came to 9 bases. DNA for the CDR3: TGCAGCGTCTTGGACAGCTCTGGGGCCAACGTCCTGACTTTC. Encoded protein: CSVLDSSGANVLTF. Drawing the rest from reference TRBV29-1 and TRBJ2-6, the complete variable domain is SAVISQKPSRDICQRGTSLTIQCQVDSQVTMMFWYRQQPGQSLTLIATANQGSEATYESGFVIDKFPISRPNLTFSTLTVSNMSPEDSSIYLCSVLDSSGANVLTFGAGSRLTVL.

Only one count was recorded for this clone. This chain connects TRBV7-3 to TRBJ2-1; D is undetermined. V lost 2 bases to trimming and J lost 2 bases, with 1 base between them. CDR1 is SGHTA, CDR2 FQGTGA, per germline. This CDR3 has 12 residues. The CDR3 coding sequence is TGTGCCAGCAGCTTACCCTACAATGAGCAGTTCTTC. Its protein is CASSLPYNEQFF.

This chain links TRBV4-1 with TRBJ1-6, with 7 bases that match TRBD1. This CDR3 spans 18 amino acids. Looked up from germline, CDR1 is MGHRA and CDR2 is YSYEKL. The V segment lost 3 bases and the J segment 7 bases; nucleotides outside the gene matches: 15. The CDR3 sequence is CASSQVPGGGGENSPLHF. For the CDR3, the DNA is TGCGCCAGCAGCCAGGTCCCAGGAGGGGGCGGTGAAAATTCACCCCTCCACTTT.

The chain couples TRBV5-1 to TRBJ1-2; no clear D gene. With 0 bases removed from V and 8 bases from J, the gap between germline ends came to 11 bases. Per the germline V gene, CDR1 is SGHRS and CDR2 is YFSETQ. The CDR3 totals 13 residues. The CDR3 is CASSLVVSWGYTF. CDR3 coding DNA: TGCGCCAGCAGCTTGGTCGTGAGTTGGGGCTACACCTTC.

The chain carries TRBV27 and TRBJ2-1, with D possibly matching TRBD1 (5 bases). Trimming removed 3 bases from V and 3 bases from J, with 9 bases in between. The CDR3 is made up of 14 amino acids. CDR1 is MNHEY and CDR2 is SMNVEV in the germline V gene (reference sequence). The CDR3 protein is CASSLQGFYNEQFF. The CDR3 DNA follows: TGTGCCAGCAGTTTGCAGGGATTCTACAATGAGCAGTTCTTC.

The CDR3 is CASSYLGGGPTDTQYF. The CDR3 DNA reads TGTGCCAGCAGTTATCTAGGGGGAGGGCCAACAGATACGCAGTATTTT. V usage is TRBV27 and J usage is TRBJ2-3; tentatively, D is TRBD2 (7 bases). Germline assignment: CDR1 MNHEY and CDR2 SMNVEV (reference sequence). Trimming left V 4 bases short and J 3 bases short, with 17 bases between. The CDR3 is made up of 16 amino acids.

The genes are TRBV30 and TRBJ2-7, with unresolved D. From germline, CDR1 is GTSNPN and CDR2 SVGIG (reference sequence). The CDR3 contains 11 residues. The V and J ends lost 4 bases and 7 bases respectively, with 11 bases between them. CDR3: CAWTPGKEQYF. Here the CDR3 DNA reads TGTGCCTGGACCCCCGGTAAGGAGCAGTACTTC.

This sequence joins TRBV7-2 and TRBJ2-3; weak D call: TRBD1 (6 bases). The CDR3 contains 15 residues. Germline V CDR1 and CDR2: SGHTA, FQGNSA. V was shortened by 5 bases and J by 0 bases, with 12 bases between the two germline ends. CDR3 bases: TGTGCCAGCAGCACCGCAGGGGCGAGCACAGATACGCAGTATTTT. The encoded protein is CASSTAGASTDTQYF.

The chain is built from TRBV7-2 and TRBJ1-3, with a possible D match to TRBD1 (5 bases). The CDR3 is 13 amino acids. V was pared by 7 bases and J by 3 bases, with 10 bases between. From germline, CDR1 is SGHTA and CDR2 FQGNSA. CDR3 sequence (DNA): TGTGCCAGCAACAGGAAGGGTGGAAACACCATATATTTT. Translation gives CASNRKGGNTIYF.

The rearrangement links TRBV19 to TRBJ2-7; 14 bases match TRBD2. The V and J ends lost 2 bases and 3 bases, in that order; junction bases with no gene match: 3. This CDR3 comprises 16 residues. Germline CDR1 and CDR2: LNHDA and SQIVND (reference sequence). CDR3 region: CASSITGLAGGYEQYF. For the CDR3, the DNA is TGTGCCAGTAGTATAACCGGACTAGCGGGAGGCTACGAGCAGTACTTC.

The CDR3 nucleotides read TGTGCCAGCAGTTTATTGACAGGGGAGGGCTACACCTTC. It codes for CASSLLTGEGYTF. This chain joins TRBV28 and TRBJ1-2; 8 bases are shared with TRBD1. This CDR3 has 13 residues. Germline V gene lookup returns CDR1 MDHEN and CDR2 SYDVKM. The trim removed 1 base at V and 8 bases at J, leaving 3 bases unmatched.

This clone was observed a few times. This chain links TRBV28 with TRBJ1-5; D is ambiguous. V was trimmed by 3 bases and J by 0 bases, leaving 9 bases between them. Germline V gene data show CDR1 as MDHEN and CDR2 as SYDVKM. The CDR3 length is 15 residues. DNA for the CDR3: TGTGCCAGCAGTTTTAGGACGGATAGCAATCAGCCCCAGCATTTT. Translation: CASSFRTDSNQPQHF. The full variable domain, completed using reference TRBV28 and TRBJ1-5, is DVKVTQSSRYLVKRTGEKVFLECVQDMDHENMFWYRQDPGLGLRLIYFSYDVKMKEKGDIPEGYSVSREKKERFSLILESASTNQTSMYLCASSFRTDSNQPQHFGDGTRLSIL.

CDR3 sequence: CAWSTGVHGELFF. DNA of the CDR3: TGTGCCTGGAGTACGGGGGTTCACGGGGAGCTGTTTTTT. The V call is TRBV30, the J call TRBJ2-2, with a weak D call TRBD2 (6 bases). V shed 2 bases and J shed 7 bases, with 11 bases lying between them. The V gene's germline CDR1 is GTSNPN and CDR2 SVGIG (reference sequence). The CDR3 covers 13 residues.

The CDR3 sequence is CSVSRTSGGRGSDTQYF. CDR3 nucleotides: TGCAGCGTGAGTCGGACTAGCGGGGGGCGGGGGTCAGATACGCAGTATTTT. This chain links TRBV29-1 with TRBJ2-3, with 14 bases matching TRBD2. This CDR3 comprises 17 residues. Germline trimming cut 6 bases from V and 4 bases from J; bases unmatched to any gene: 12. Germline values: CDR1 SQVTM, CDR2 ANQGSEA.

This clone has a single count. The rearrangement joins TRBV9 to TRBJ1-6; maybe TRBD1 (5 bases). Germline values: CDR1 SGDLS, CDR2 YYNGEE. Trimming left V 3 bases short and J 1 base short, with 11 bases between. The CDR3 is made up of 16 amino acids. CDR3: CASSERQNSYNSPLHF. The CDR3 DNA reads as TGTGCCAGCAGCGAGAGACAGAATTCCTATAATTCACCCCTCCACTTT.

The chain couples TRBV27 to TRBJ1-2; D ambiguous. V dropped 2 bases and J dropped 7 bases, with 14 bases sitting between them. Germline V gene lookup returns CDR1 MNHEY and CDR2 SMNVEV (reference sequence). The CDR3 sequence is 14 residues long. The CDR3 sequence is CASSLMGNRFGYTF. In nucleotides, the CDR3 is TGTGCCAGCAGTTTAATGGGGAATAGGTTTGGCTACACCTTC.

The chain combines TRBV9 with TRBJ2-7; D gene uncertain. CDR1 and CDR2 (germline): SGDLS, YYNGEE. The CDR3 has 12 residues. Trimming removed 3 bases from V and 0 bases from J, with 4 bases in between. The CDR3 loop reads CASSADSYEQYF. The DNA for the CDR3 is TGTGCCAGCAGCGCCGACTCCTACGAGCAGTACTTC.

CDR3 sequence reads: CASSPTTGPNYGYTF. The CDR3 nucleotides read TGTGCCAGCAGTCCGACGACAGGGCCTAACTATGGCTACACCTTC. The chain combines TRBV6-5 with TRBJ1-2; 7 bases align to TRBD1. V gave up 5 bases and J gave up 0 bases; unmatched junction bases: 6. Germline CDR1 MNHEY, CDR2 SVGAGI. This CDR3 is built from 15 residues.